The next 11 T cell receptor beta chains were all read from a single sample in a study of cytomegalovirus exposure and HLA in healthy donors (TCRdb year 2017). The library relied on the immunoSEQ multiplex PCR assay. For the multiplex PCR, a mixture combining 60 forward primers for TCR Vbeta segments and 13 reverse primers for TCR Jbeta segments was used. TCRdb re-hosts the immuneACCESS table, in-frame sequences only. Its copies lack some clones; in the studies checked, an unresolved V gene accounts for under half of them, and the cause for the rest is not known. The sample table lists 200,000 to 250,000 clones, approximately 82% of them with a count of one. About 8% of the sample belongs to the ten largest clones. Input material: PBMCs. The receptors here all came from a woman aged 55-70 years in good health and CMV-seropositive.

This chain uses TRBV5-8 with TRBJ1-1; TRBD1 is a possible D gene (5 bases). The CDR3 spans 16 residues. Germline V gives CDR1 SGHTS, CDR2 YDEGEE. V was shortened by 1 base and J by 0 bases, with 13 bases between the two germline ends. The CDR3 DNA is TGTGCCAGCAGCTTGTCGGGAGGGGCTTTGAACACTGAAGCTTTCTTT. It specifies CASSLSGGALNTEAFF. Full variable domain (remainder filled in from reference TRBV5-8 and TRBJ1-1): EAGVTQSPTHLIKTRGQQATLRCSPISGHTSVYWYQQALGLGLQFLLWYDEGEERNRGNFPPRFSGRQFPNYSSELNVNALELEDSALYLCASSLSGGALNTEAFFGQGTRLTVV.

The chain joins TRBV27 to TRBJ2-7, with D maybe TRBD1 (6 bases). Germline assignment: CDR1 MNHEY and CDR2 SMNVEV (reference sequence). V gave up 2 bases and J gave up 7 bases, with 21 bases separating them. The CDR3 consists of 16 residues. CDR3 in amino acids: CASSLATGRASQEQYF. The CDR3 nucleotides are TGTGCCAGCAGTTTAGCGACAGGAAGGGCGTCTCAGGAGCAGTACTTC.

The genes are TRBV7-9 and TRBJ2-5, with a weak D call TRBD1 (7 bases). Trimming took off 7 bases at V and 5 bases at J, with 14 bases between the two ends. Germline-derived CDR1 and CDR2 are SEHNR and FQNEAQ (reference sequence). CDR3 size: 13 residues. This CDR3 is CASTDRAGETQYF. The CDR3 DNA is TGTGCCAGCACCGACAGGGCGGGGGAGACCCAGTACTTC.

The CDR3 reads CASSLVAGGTGELFF. As DNA, the CDR3 is TGTGCCAGCAGCTTAGTTGCGGGAGGGACCGGGGAGCTGTTTTTT. V gene TRBV7-2 combines with J gene TRBJ2-2; 9 nucleotides match TRBD2. The V and J ends lost 1 base and 5 bases, in that order; junction bases with no gene match: 2. CDR1 is SGHTA, CDR2 FQGNSA, per germline. The CDR3 runs 15 residues.

CDR3 nucleotides: TGCGCCAGCAGCACGGGACATAGGGGTGAGCAGTTCTTC. Encoded protein: CASSTGHRGEQFF. The chain recombines TRBV10-2 with TRBJ2-1; TRBD1 might be the D (6 bases). Trimming cost V 6 bases and J 9 bases, with 15 bases left between them. This CDR3 spans 13 amino acids. CDR1 is WSHSY, CDR2 SAAADI, per germline.

V and J are TRBV10-2 and TRBJ2-7; D remains ambiguous. Trimming took off 4 bases at V and 6 bases at J, with 7 bases between the two ends. Germline CDR1 and CDR2: WSHSY and SAAADI. This CDR3 contains 11 residues. The CDR3 nucleotides read TGCGCCAGCAGTGGTCTAAGCGAGCAGTACTTC. Protein sequence: CASSGLSEQYF.

The chain joins TRBV6-5 to TRBJ2-7; D is ambiguous. Germline values: CDR1 MNHEY, CDR2 SVGAGI. The ends were cut back, 5 bases at V and 2 bases at J, with 7 bases in the middle. This CDR3 is built from 12 residues. DNA of the CDR3: TGTGCCAGCAGTCCAGGTACCTACGAGCAGTACTTC. This encodes CASSPGTYEQYF.

This clone has a handful of counts. This chain uses TRBV28 with TRBJ1-5; TRBD1 aligns across 8 bases. V trimming: 5 bases; J trimming: 4 bases; junction bases outside the gene matches: 4. This CDR3 is 14 amino acids long. Germline lookup yields CDR1 MDHEN and CDR2 SYDVKM. Written as DNA, the CDR3 is TGTGCCAGCAGTCCGGACAGGGCTAATCAGCCCCAGCATTTT. It is translated as CASSPDRANQPQHF.

The chain is built from TRBV5-4 and TRBJ2-7; TRBD1 might be the D (5 bases). Trimming pared 3 bases from V and 0 bases from J, leaving 10 bases between. CDR1 SGHNT and CDR2 YYREEE come from the germline V gene (reference sequence). This CDR3 is 14 amino acids long. The CDR3 DNA is TGTGCCAGCAGCTCAGGGTCCTCCTCCTACGAGCAGTACTTC. Protein product: CASSSGSSSYEQYF.

The chain joins TRBV7-9 to TRBJ2-1; 10 bases agree with TRBD2. The CDR3 spans 17 residues. V shed 1 base and J 2 bases; nucleotides not matched to a gene: 5. From germline, CDR1 is SEHNR and CDR2 FQNEAQ (reference sequence). The CDR3 here is CASSLGTSGFTYNEQFF. The CDR3 nucleotides are TGTGCCAGCAGCTTAGGGACTAGCGGATTCACCTACAATGAGCAGTTCTTC.

The rearrangement links TRBV6-5 to TRBJ1-2, with D tentatively TRBD1 (6 bases). The germline CDR1 and CDR2 sequences are MNHEY and SVGAGI. V was trimmed by 7 bases and J by 4 bases, leaving 13 bases between them. The length of the CDR3 is 13 residues. DNA of the CDR3: TGTGCCAGCAAACAGGACAGTCGCTATGGCTACACCTTC. Its protein is CASKQDSRYGYTF.